This T cell receptor (beta chain) was recovered during a study of human T cells and chemical hapten exposure. Study-level background: Sensitization involved placing 2% DPC onto a roughly 2 cm by roughly 2 cm region of upper inner arm skin.

Time point reported: patch test 1, 2 weeks after DPC sensitization. As for treatment: therapeutic diphenylcyclopropenone sensitization with weekly scalp DPC. Sequencing started from total RNA isolated from unfractionated whole blood. The CDR3 runs 9 residues. Looked up from germline, CDR1 is DFQATT and CDR2 is SNEGSKA (reference sequence). V dropped 2 bases and J dropped 10 bases, with 3 bases sitting between them. The study, taken as a whole, reports: Expanded TCRs clustered into significantly more large CDR3 similarity groups than controls, the analysis revealed.

The table lists this clonotype with many counts. The antigen remains undetermined. TCRdb reanalysed the RACE reads using MiXCR and keeps one entry per CDR3 protein. The sample lists 380,000 or so distinct CDR3 sequences; more than 4.5% were seen once. The sequence came from a woman between 45 and 60 years old with alopecia areata. Some clones in this sample may be carry-over from other donors' samples. The chain recombines TRBV20-1 with TRBJ2-1; no firm D call. The material was whole blood, obtained in connection with sensitization to the hapten diphenylcyclopropenone (DPC). The CDR3 region is CSARNEQFF. Written as DNA, the CDR3 is TGCAGTGCTAGAAACGAGCAGTTCTTC.